This T cell receptor (beta chain) is from a study of blood T cell repertoires in COVID-19. Study-level information: In each case, the material was cDNA or gDNA derived from T cells, B-cell-depleted T cells, or PBMCs.

Profiling relied on immunoSEQ multiplex PCR, and the TCRdb table lists in-frame clones only, not all of them. The sample lists some 250,000 clones; over 80% were seen once. V dropped 5 bases and J dropped 8 bases, with 18 bases sitting between them. The CDR3 contains 14 residues. From germline, CDR1 is MDHEN and CDR2 SYDVKM. The chain has TRBV28 and TRBJ1-2, with no clear D. This receptor was identified in a human donor in a cohort exposed to, infected with or recovered from COVID-19 (not recorded which). The donor label of this sample is uncertain. Sequenced sample: PBMCs or T cells enriched from blood (not recorded which). DNA of the CDR3: TGTGCCAGCAGTCCCGCCAGGAGGATGCAGGGCTACACCTTC. It yields the protein CASSPARRMQGYTF.